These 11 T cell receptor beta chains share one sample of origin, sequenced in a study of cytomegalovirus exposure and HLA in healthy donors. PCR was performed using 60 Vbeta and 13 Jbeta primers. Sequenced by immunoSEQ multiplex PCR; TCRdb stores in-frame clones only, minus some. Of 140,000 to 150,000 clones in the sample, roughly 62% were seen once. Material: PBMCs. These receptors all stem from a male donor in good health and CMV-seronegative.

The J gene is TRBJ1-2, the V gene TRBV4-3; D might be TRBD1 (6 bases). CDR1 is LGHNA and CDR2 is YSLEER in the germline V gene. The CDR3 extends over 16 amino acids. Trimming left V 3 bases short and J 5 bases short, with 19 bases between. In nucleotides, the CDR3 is TGCGCCAGCAGCCAGCAGCCAGGAAGACAGGTTTATGGCTACACCTTC. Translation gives CASSQQPGRQVYGYTF.

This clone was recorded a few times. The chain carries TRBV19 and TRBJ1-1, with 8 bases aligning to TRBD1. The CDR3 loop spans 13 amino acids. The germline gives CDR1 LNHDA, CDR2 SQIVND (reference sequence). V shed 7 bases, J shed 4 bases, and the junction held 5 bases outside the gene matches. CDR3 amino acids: CASNTGTGTEAFF. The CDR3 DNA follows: TGTGCCAGTAATACCGGGACAGGCACTGAAGCTTTCTTT.

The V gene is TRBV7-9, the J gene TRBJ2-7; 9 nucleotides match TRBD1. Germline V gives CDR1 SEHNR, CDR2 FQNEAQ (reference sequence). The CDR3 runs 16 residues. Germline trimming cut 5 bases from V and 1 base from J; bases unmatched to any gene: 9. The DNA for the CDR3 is TGTGCCAGCAGCCAGGGACAGGGTAAAGAGTCCTACGAGCAGTACTTC. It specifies CASSQGQGKESYEQYF.

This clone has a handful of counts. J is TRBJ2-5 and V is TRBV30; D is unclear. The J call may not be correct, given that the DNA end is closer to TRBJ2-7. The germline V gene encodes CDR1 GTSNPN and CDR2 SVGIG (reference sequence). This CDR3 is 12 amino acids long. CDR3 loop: CAWSRSLYEQYF. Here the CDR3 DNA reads TGTGCCTGGAGTCGGAGCCTTTACGAGCAGTACTTC.

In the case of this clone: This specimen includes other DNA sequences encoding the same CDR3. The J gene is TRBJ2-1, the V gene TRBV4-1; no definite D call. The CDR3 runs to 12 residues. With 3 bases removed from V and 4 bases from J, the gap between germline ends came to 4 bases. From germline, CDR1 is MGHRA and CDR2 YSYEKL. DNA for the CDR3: TGCGCCAGCAGCCACCTTTACAATGAGCAGTTCTTC. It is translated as CASSHLYNEQFF.

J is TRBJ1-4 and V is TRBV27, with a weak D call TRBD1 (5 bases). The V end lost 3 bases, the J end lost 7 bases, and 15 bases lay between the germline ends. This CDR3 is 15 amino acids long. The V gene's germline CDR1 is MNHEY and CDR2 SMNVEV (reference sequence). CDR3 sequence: CASSLAGLVSEKLFF. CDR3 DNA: TGTGCCAGCAGTTTGGCAGGGTTGGTTAGTGAAAAACTGTTTTTT. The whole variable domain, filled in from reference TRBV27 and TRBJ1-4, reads EAQVTQNPRYLITVTGKKLTVTCSQNMNHEYMSWYRQDPGLGLRQIYYSMNVEVTDKGDVPEGYKVSRKEKRNFPLILESPSPNQTSLYFCASSLAGLVSEKLFFGSGTQLSVL.

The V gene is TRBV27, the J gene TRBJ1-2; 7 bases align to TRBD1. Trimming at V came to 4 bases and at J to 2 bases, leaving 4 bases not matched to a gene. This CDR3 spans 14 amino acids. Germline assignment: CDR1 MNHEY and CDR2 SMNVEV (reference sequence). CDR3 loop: CASSSLTGNYGYTF. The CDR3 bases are TGTGCCAGCAGTTCTTTGACAGGGAACTATGGCTACACCTTC.

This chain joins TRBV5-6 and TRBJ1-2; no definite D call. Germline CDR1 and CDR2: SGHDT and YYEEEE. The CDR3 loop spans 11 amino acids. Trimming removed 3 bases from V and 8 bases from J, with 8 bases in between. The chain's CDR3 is CASSSGLGYTF. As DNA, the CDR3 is TGTGCCAGCAGCTCGGGATTAGGCTACACCTTC.

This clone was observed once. DNA for the CDR3: TGTGCTAGTGGGTCTCCGGGACTTAGCTCCTACAATGAGCAGTTCTTC. Protein sequence: CASGSPGLSSYNEQFF. V is TRBV12-5 and J is TRBJ2-1; a weak D match, TRBD2 (6 bases). Trimming removed 6 bases from V and 0 bases from J, with 15 bases in between. The CDR3 spans 16 residues. Germline CDR1 LGHNT, CDR2 FRNRAP.

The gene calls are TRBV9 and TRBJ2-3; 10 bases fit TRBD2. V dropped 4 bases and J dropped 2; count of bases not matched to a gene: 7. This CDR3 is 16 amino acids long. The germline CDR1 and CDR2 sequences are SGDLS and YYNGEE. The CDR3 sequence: CASSSGGGLTTDTQYF. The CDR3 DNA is TGTGCCAGCAGCAGCGGGGGGGGCCTGACCACAGATACGCAGTATTTT. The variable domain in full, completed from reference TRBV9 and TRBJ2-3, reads DSGVTQTPKHLITATGQRVTLRCSPRSGDLSVYWYQQSLDQGLQFLIQYYNGEERAKGNILERFSAQQFPDLHSELNLSSLELGDSALYFCASSSGGGLTTDTQYFGPGTRLTVL.

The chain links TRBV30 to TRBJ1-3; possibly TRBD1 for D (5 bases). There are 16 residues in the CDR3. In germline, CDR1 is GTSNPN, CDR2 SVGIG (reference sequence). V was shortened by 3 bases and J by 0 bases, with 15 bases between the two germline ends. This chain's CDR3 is CAWRGGDYRSGNTIYF. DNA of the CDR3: TGTGCCTGGAGGGGAGGGGATTATCGCTCTGGAAACACCATATATTTT.